This T cell receptor (beta chain) was captured in a study of T-cell reconstitution after alpha-beta-depleted transplantation in children (TCRdb year 2016). For the study in its entirety: The study quantitatively tracked T-cell immune reconstitution after TCRalphabeta/CD19-depleted allogeneic hematopoietic cell transplantation in children using TCR repertoire profiling.

Library construction relied on PCR. TCRdb names Illumina HiSeq 2500 as the instrument used. To normalize quantification of the TCRbeta repertoire, the TCR libraries were built with molecular barcoding that relied on unique molecular identifiers. TCRdb trimmed the raw reads at Q25, called clones with MiXCR and kept productive beta chains. Every CDR3 protein is listed once, alongside the most common genes and DNA of its rows. In this sample the table shows some 310,000 distinct CDR3 sequences, approximately 23% of which occur a single time. Approximately 10% of the sample is taken by the ten largest. Overall study outcomes, separate from this receptor: About two months after transplant, the apparently early recovery of alphabetaT-cell counts reportedly depended on just several hundred clones that had expanded rapidly and came from non-depleted graft cells. The high TCRbeta diversity at day 60 in some patients was ascribed to recipient T cells and intrathymic progenitors that had survived conditioning. Hyperexpanded clone frequencies declined over subsequent months; after one year, T-cell counts and TCRbeta diversity were mostly attributed to newly produced T cells.

Ends trimmed: V by 3 bases, J by 6 bases; bases unmatched to a gene: 6. From the cysteine through the phenylalanine, the CDR3 covers 15 amino acids. The kept DNA is CDR3 alone, 45 bases in frame from the first base. The sample's treatment or condition label, decoded: allogeneic hematopoietic cell transplantation with graft depleted of TCRalphabeta T cells and CD19 B cells. Transplant recipients were children who received TCRalphabeta/CD19-depleted allogeneic hematopoietic cell grafts. Concerning this clonotype: No antigen is known for it. There are no base qualities to consult, and no much larger clone falls within one base.

In this chain, TRBV12-3 or TRBV12-4 is recombined with TRBJ1-1; 11 bases in between match TRBD1. The specimen comprised PBMCs, mostly from graft donor cells, sampled 180 days after TCRalphabeta/CD19-depleted stem cell transplant. This sequence was found in a male patient under 18 who had a stem cell transplant for acute lymphoblastic leukemia, so the T cells may come from the graft donor. The bases read TGTGCCAGCAGTTTCTCCGGGACAGGGGGAGCTGAAGCTTTCTTT. This translates into CASSFSGTGGAEAFF.